These 16 T cell receptor beta chains originate from one sample sequenced in a study of T cells in narcolepsy. Sequenced by immunoSEQ multiplex PCR; TCRdb stores in-frame clones only, minus some. The sample lists under 40,000 clones; under 90% were seen once. The material sequenced was CD45RA- memory CD4+ T cells from PBMCs. The receptors were gathered from a human donor with narcolepsy.

The gene calls are TRBV4-3 and TRBJ2-5; D tentatively reads TRBD1 or TRBD2 (5 bases each). The ends were cut back, 3 bases at V and 5 bases at J, with 19 bases in the middle. The length of the CDR3 is 16 residues. Germline V gene data show CDR1 as LGHNA and CDR2 as YSLEER. CDR3 protein: CASSQGFPGPRETQYF. The CDR3 DNA follows: TGCGCCAGCAGCCAGGGCTTTCCGGGGCCTCGGGAGACCCAGTACTTC.

This rearrangement joins TRBV19 to TRBJ1-1; a possible D gene is TRBD1 (5 bases). Germline V gene sequence: CDR1 LNHDA, CDR2 SQIVND (reference sequence). This CDR3 contains 14 residues. V dropped 6 bases and J dropped 4 bases, with 15 bases sitting between them. Here the CDR3 reads CASRGRGRFTEAFF. CDR3 DNA sequence: TGTGCCAGTAGGGGGCGGGGCCGATTCACTGAAGCTTTCTTT.

The V and J genes are TRBV19 and TRBJ2-7, with TRBD2 as a possible D gene (6 bases). Trimming took 0 bases from V and 7 from J, leaving 13 bases between them. In germline, CDR1 is LNHDA, CDR2 SQIVND (reference sequence). The CDR3 covers 14 residues. The CDR3 nucleotides are TGTGCCAGTAGTATAGATCTATGGGGGACTGAGCAGTACGTC. It encodes CASSIDLWGTEQYV.

The chain joins TRBV5-1 to TRBJ1-1; 11 bases are a match to TRBD1. Germline V gene data show CDR1 as SGHRS and CDR2 as YFSETQ. Trimming cost V 4 bases and J 4 bases; bases outside gene matches: 3. This CDR3 has 14 amino acids. The DNA of the CDR3 is TGCGCCAGCAGCGCCGGGACAGGGGGCACTGAAGCTTTCTTT. Protein sequence: CASSAGTGGTEAFF.

The rearrangement uses TRBV11-3 and TRBJ1-1; unclear D gene. CDR1 and CDR2 (germline): SGHNT, YENEEA. This CDR3 comprises 13 residues. The V end was cut by 0 bases, the J end by 11 bases, with 13 bases between. In DNA, the CDR3 is TGTGCCAGCAGCTTAGATCAGACGGGGAGGGCTTTCTTT. Translation gives CASSLDQTGRAFF.

The rearrangement joins TRBV30 to TRBJ1-2; 10 bases fit TRBD1. The CDR3 is made up of 14 amino acids. Germline CDR1 reads GTSNPN; CDR2 reads SVGIG (reference sequence). The J segment lost 8 bases and the V segment lost 1 base, leaving 7 bases of the junction unmatched. CDR3 bases: TGTGCCTGGAGTGCCGACAGGGGGCGGCAGGGCTACACCTTC. It encodes CAWSADRGRQGYTF.

Regarding this clone: This CDR3 is missing its conserved last phenylalanine or tryptophan, likely due to a read error. It is unclear where the CDR3 begins or ends on the DNA, so no DNA is shown, and the CDR3 is as TCRdb lists it. V usage is TRBV5-4 and J usage is TRBJ2-7. 12 amino acids form the CDR3, both terminal residues included. Germline V gives CDR1 SGHNT, CDR2 YYREEE (reference sequence). The CDR3 protein is CASSFPGKKDGA.

The chain combines TRBV4-2 with TRBJ1-1; no firm D call. V was cut by 0 bases and J by 1 base, with 3 bases left in between. The CDR3 loop spans 13 amino acids. Germline assignment: CDR1 LGHNA and CDR2 YNFKEQ. Written as DNA, the CDR3 is TGTGCCAGCAGCCAAGAGAGGAACACTGAAGCTTTCTTT. Protein: CASSQERNTEAFF.

V gene TRBV19 combines with J gene TRBJ2-2, with 10 positions matching TRBD1. The CDR3 has 14 residues. Unmatched junction bases numbered 4, after V lost 4 bases and J lost 8 bases. CDR1 and CDR2 (germline): LNHDA, SQIVND (reference sequence). Here the CDR3 DNA reads TGTGCCAGTAGTAGTCGACAGGGGGCTGGGGAGCTGTTTTTT. It yields the protein CASSSRQGAGELFF.

This sequence joins TRBV6-6 and TRBJ1-3; D gene uncertain. CDR1 is MNHNY, CDR2 SVGAGI, per germline (reference sequence). This CDR3 has 13 amino acids. The V end lost 8 bases, the J end lost 3 bases, and 11 bases lay between the germline ends. The CDR3 loop reads CASLEQNGNTIYF. Here the CDR3 DNA reads TGTGCCAGCCTGGAGCAGAATGGAAACACCATATATTTT.

To note about this clone: The DNA is omitted, as the CDR3 cannot be located on it reliably, and the CDR3 follows TCRdb's listing. CDR3 region: CPGSAVGSGIQYF. The chain joins TRBV22-1 to TRBJ2-4. TRBV22-1 is recorded as a pseudogene. The CDR3 is 13 residues long, ends included.

This chain connects TRBV5-6 to TRBJ1-1; tentatively, D is TRBD1 (6 bases). CDR1 is SGHDT, CDR2 YYEEEE, per germline. Trimming removed 0 bases from V and 5 bases from J, with 11 bases in between. The CDR3 has 14 residues. The CDR3 here is CASSLAQGWTEAFF. As DNA, the CDR3 is TGTGCCAGCAGCTTGGCCCAGGGGTGGACTGAAGCTTTCTTT.

This clone was seen once. The rearrangement uses TRBV7-8 and TRBJ1-6, with TRBD1 as a possible D gene (6 bases). This CDR3 is 13 amino acids long. Per germline, CDR1 SGHVS and CDR2 FQNEAQ. V lost 1 base and J lost 15, with 13 bases in between. The CDR3 bases are TGTGCCAGCAGCTTAGGCCCCGCACAGGGCCTCCACTTT. Amino acid sequence: CASSLGPAQGLHF.

The count of this clone is one. The chain uses TRBV5-1 and TRBJ2-2; 11 bases map to TRBD1. The V and J ends lost 3 bases and 4 bases, in that order; junction bases with no gene match: 8. CDR3 size: 17 residues. CDR1 and CDR2 from the germline V gene are SGHRS and YFSETQ. In DNA form, the CDR3 reads TGCGCCAGCAGCTGGGCCTCCGGGACAGGGGGCACCGGGGAGCTGTTTTTT. Translating gives CASSWASGTGGTGELFF.

V is TRBV2 and J is TRBJ2-2, with a weak D call TRBD2 (5 bases). The ends were cut back, 6 bases at V and 7 bases at J, with 18 bases in the middle. The CDR3 contains 15 residues. CDR1 is SNHLY, CDR2 FYNNEI, per germline. In nucleotides, the CDR3 is TGTGCCAGCAGGGCCCGGGGTCGGTCGAACGGGGAGCTGTTTTTT. Protein: CASRARGRSNGELFF.

V gene TRBV9 combines with J gene TRBJ1-3, with D possibly matching TRBD1 (6 bases). The CDR3 is made up of 15 amino acids. Trimming stripped 2 bases from V and 2 bases from J, with 11 bases between. The germline V gene encodes CDR1 SGDLS and CDR2 YYNGEE. The CDR3: CASSVGNRAGNTIYF. In nucleotides, the CDR3 is TGTGCCAGCAGCGTTGGGAACAGGGCTGGAAACACCATATATTTT.